One sample yielded the 30 T cell receptor beta chains listed below, sequenced in a study of blood T cell repertoires in COVID-19. TCRdb keeps only in-frame clones here, not all; method: immunoSEQ multiplex PCR. This table has about 200,000 clones, 65% to 85% appearing once. The sequencing input was PBMCs or T cells enriched from blood (not recorded which). These receptors were taken from a man between 35 and 55 years old who had recovered from COVID-19.

This clone was seen many times. CDR3 DNA sequence: TGTGCCAGCAGTGACCCCAGGAACACTGAAGCTTTCTTT. Translation gives CASSDPRNTEAFF. The chain joins TRBV25-1 to TRBJ1-1; D unresolved. The CDR3 is made up of 13 amino acids. V was trimmed by 3 bases and J by 1 base, leaving 6 bases between them. Germline CDR1 and CDR2: MGHDK and SYGVNS.

The chain couples TRBV6-2 or TRBV6-3 to TRBJ2-3; TRBD2 aligns across 13 bases. The CDR3 sequence is 15 residues long. The junction had 5 bases not matched to a gene; V was cut back by 5 bases and J by 6 bases. Germline V CDR1 and CDR2: MNHEY, SVGEGT. The CDR3 loop reads CASSPGTSGADTQYF. The CDR3 DNA reads TGTGCCAGCAGTCCCGGGACTAGCGGGGCCGATACGCAGTATTTT.

The chain has TRBV10-1 and TRBJ1-5; the D is unclear. There are 13 residues in the CDR3. Trimming shortened V by 4 bases and J by 3 bases, and 7 bases separated the two germline ends. CDR1 and CDR2 (germline): WNHNN, SYGVQD (reference sequence). The CDR3 DNA follows: TGCGCCAGCAGTGTTACTAACAATCAGCCCCAGCATTTT. This sequence encodes CASSVTNNQPQHF.

The chain joins TRBV27 to TRBJ2-5, with 8 bases lining up with TRBD1. The CDR3 totals 15 residues. V shed 5 bases, J shed 5 bases, and the junction held 10 bases outside the gene matches. CDR1 and CDR2 (germline): MNHEY, SMNVEV (reference sequence). Here the CDR3 reads CASSSGQGGWETQYF. DNA of the CDR3: TGTGCCAGCAGTAGCGGACAGGGAGGTTGGGAGACCCAGTACTTC.

This clone was counted a few times. The chain uses TRBV29-1 and TRBJ1-1; possibly TRBD1 for D (6 bases). Germline CDR1 is SQVTM and CDR2 is ANQGSEA. The CDR3 consists of 13 residues. The CDR3 DNA follows: TGCAGTGGAGTAAGGGGGGGGAACACTGAAGCTTTCTTT. Translated: CSGVRGGNTEAFF.

The genes are TRBV5-6 and TRBJ2-7; TRBD2 might be the D (5 bases). From germline, CDR1 is SGHDT and CDR2 YYEEEE. This CDR3 comprises 19 residues. Trimming took 0 bases from V and 0 from J, leaving 22 bases between them. CDR3 DNA sequence: TGTGCCAGCAGCTTGGCTAGCAGCGTCGGGAATCCCTCCTCCTACGAGCAGTACTTC. Protein: CASSLASSVGNPSSYEQYF. Based on the CDR3 plus reference TRBV5-6 and TRBJ2-7, the full variable domain is DAGVTQSPTHLIKTRGQQVTLRCSPKSGHDTVSWYQQALGQGPQFIFQYYEEEERQRGNFPDRFSGHQFPNYSSELNVNALLLGDSALYLCASSLASSVGNPSSYEQYFGPGTRLTVT.

The CDR3 region has the DNA TGCGCCAGCAGGTCCGCAGACCTAAGGGGCCACACCTTC. This gives the protein CASRSADLRGHTF. This chain connects TRBV5-1 to TRBJ1-2; D is perhaps TRBD1 (5 bases). The V end lost 5 bases, the J end lost 12 bases, and 20 bases lay between the germline ends. The CDR3 extends over 13 amino acids. Germline loops: CDR1 SGHRS, CDR2 YFSETQ.

V is TRBV5-6 and J is TRBJ2-3, with TRBD1 matching 7 bases. The germline CDR1 and CDR2 sequences are SGHDT and YYEEEE. V shed 3 bases, J shed 0 bases, and the junction held 7 bases outside the gene matches. The CDR3 extends over 16 amino acids. The CDR3 sequence: CASSYIPGQSTDTQYF. The CDR3 DNA reads TGTGCCAGCAGCTATATTCCGGGACAGAGCACAGATACGCAGTATTTT.

The V and J genes are TRBV10-2 and TRBJ1-5; weak D call: TRBD1 (5 bases). The V end lost 4 bases, the J end lost 6 bases, and 10 bases lay between the germline ends. CDR1 is WSHSY and CDR2 is SAAADI in the germline V gene. This CDR3 has 13 amino acids. The CDR3 loop is CASSVQGPQPQHF. CDR3 bases: TGCGCCAGCAGTGTGCAGGGTCCTCAGCCCCAGCATTTT.

The chain recombines TRBV5-1 with TRBJ2-5, with 10 bases identical to TRBD2. The junction had 11 bases not matched to a gene; V was cut back by 5 bases and J by 4 bases. In germline, CDR1 is SGHRS, CDR2 YFSETQ. The CDR3 has 16 residues. The chain's CDR3 is CASRASGGAILETQYF. The CDR3 DNA is TGCGCCAGCAGAGCCAGCGGGGGGGCCATTTTAGAGACCCAGTACTTC. The complete variable domain, with remaining parts taken from reference TRBV5-1 and TRBJ2-5, reads KAGVTQTPRYLIKTRGQQVTLSCSPISGHRSVSWYQQTPGQGLQFLFEYFSETQRNKGNFPGRFSGRQFSNSRSEMNVSTLELGDSALYLCASRASGGAILETQYFGPGTRLLVL.

V is TRBV5-4 and J is TRBJ1-2, with TRBD1 matching 7 bases. The germline V gene has CDR1 SGHNT and CDR2 YYREEE (reference sequence). CDR3 length equals 14 residues. V lost 5 bases, J lost 3 bases, and 7 bases stayed unmatched. CDR3 bases: TGTGCCAGCAGGCGGGCAGGGGGAGACTATGGCTACACCTTC. Its protein is CASRRAGGDYGYTF.

The J gene is TRBJ1-2, the V gene TRBV5-6, with 12 nucleotides matching TRBD1. This CDR3 spans 15 amino acids. Germline CDR1 reads SGHDT; CDR2 reads YYEEEE. The ends lost 4 bases at V and 5 bases at J; junction bases unmatched: 6. The CDR3 DNA is TGTGCCAGCAGCCTACGGGACAGGGGGCCGTATGGCTACACCTTC. Its protein product is CASSLRDRGPYGYTF.

This clone has only one observation. This chain links TRBV3-1 (or the pseudogene TRBV3-2) with TRBJ1-4; D not certain. V gave up 4 bases and J gave up 6 bases, with 12 bases separating them. The length of the CDR3 is 14 residues. Germline CDR1 is LGHDT and CDR2 is YNNKEL (reference sequence). The CDR3 DNA sequence: TGTGCCAGCAGCCGCTTTGATGCAGATGAAAAACTGTTTTTT. Translated, it gives CASSRFDADEKLFF.

The chain is built from TRBV7-2 and TRBJ2-5; D is ambiguous. V lost 4 bases, J lost 5 bases, and 11 bases lay in between. From germline, CDR1 is SGHTA and CDR2 FQGNSA. The CDR3 covers 13 residues. The CDR3 region has the DNA TGTGCCAGCAGCTCCCCTACCAGGGAGACCCAGTACTTC. Protein product: CASSSPTRETQYF. The full variable domain, its missing parts supplied by reference TRBV7-2 and TRBJ2-5, is GAGVSQSPSNKVTEKGKDVELRCDPISGHTALYWYRQSLGQGLEFLIYFQGNSAPDKSGLPSDRFSAERTGGSVSTLTIQRTQQEDSAVYLCASSSPTRETQYFGPGTRLLVL.

The gene calls are TRBV9 and TRBJ1-3; 9 bases are shared with TRBD1. The V gene's germline CDR1 is SGDLS and CDR2 YYNGEE. This CDR3 is 17 amino acids long. V shed 0 bases, J shed 0 bases, and the junction held 4 bases outside the gene matches. The DNA of the CDR3 is TGTGCCAGCAGCGTAGAGGGACAGGGAAACTCTGGAAACACCATATATTTT. Amino acids: CASSVEGQGNSGNTIYF. Based on the CDR3 plus reference TRBV9 and TRBJ1-3, the full variable domain is DSGVTQTPKHLITATGQRVTLRCSPRSGDLSVYWYQQSLDQGLQFLIQYYNGEERAKGNILERFSAQQFPDLHSELNLSSLELGDSALYFCASSVEGQGNSGNTIYFGEGSWLTVV.

The chain uses TRBV7-9 and TRBJ2-2; 10 bases are a match to TRBD1. The length of the CDR3 is 17 residues. V shed 5 bases and J 6 bases; nucleotides not matched to a gene: 12. Germline-derived CDR1 and CDR2 are SEHNR and FQNEAQ (reference sequence). In DNA, the CDR3 is TGTGCCAGCAGCCACTCCGGGACAGGGGAAGGGGCCGGGGAGCTGTTTTTT. Translation gives CASSHSGTGEGAGELFF.

This chain uses TRBV5-4 with TRBJ1-3; 8 bases are a match to TRBD1. J gave up 2 bases and V 7 bases, and 5 bases lay outside the gene matches. The CDR3 runs to 14 residues. CDR1 and CDR2 from the germline V gene are SGHNT and YYREEE (reference sequence). The CDR3 protein is CASGQGPPGNTIYF. CDR3 in DNA: TGTGCCAGCGGACAGGGACCCCCTGGAAACACCATATATTTT.

This chain links TRBV6-5 with TRBJ2-2, with 8 bases matching TRBD1. V dropped 8 bases and J dropped 4; count of bases not matched to a gene: 6. The CDR3 is 14 amino acids. The V gene's germline CDR1 is MNHEY and CDR2 SVGAGI. This CDR3 reads CASLRTGGTGELFF. The CDR3 DNA reads as TGTGCCAGCCTTCGTACAGGGGGCACCGGGGAGCTGTTTTTT.

The chain has TRBV5-5 and TRBJ1-1; 8 bases fit TRBD1. This CDR3 has 15 residues. CDR1 is SGHKS, CDR2 YYEKEE, per germline (reference sequence). Trimming removed 5 bases from V and 0 bases from J; junction bases left unmatched: 6. CDR3 coding DNA: TGTGCCAGCAGTGGGCAGGGGGCCCTGAACACTGAAGCTTTCTTT. This sequence encodes CASSGQGALNTEAFF. Supplemented by reference TRBV5-5 and TRBJ1-1, the full variable domain reads DAGVTQSPTHLIKTRGQQVTLRCSPISGHKSVSWYQQVLGQGPQFIFQYYEKEERGRGNFPDRFSARQFPNYSSELNVNALLLGDSALYLCASSGQGALNTEAFFGQGTRLTVV.

The CDR3 protein is CASSDFEGQYF. The CDR3, as DNA: TGTGCCAGCAGTGATTTCGAGGGGCAGTACTTC. The chain combines TRBV2 with TRBJ2-7; D is possibly TRBD2 (5 bases). The length of the CDR3 is 11 residues. Trimming removed 3 bases at V and 9 bases at J, with 9 bases between. The germline V gene encodes CDR1 SNHLY and CDR2 FYNNEI.

The chain carries TRBV4-1 and TRBJ2-7; 10 bases are a match to TRBD1. Germline CDR1 is MGHRA and CDR2 is YSYEKL. The J segment lost 1 base and the V segment lost 0 bases, leaving 6 bases of the junction unmatched. This CDR3 has 17 amino acids. Here the CDR3 reads CASSQDLPGQGSYEQYF. The CDR3 DNA reads as TGCGCCAGCAGCCAAGATCTCCCGGGACAGGGGTCCTACGAGCAGTACTTC.

The chain links TRBV5-1 to TRBJ1-4, with D perhaps TRBD1 (5 bases). There are 14 residues in the CDR3. V was shortened by 3 bases and J by 5 bases, with 11 bases between the two germline ends. Germline CDR1 and CDR2: SGHRS and YFSETQ. The CDR3 region is CASSSGGFNEKLFF. The CDR3 region has the DNA TGCGCCAGCAGCTCCGGGGGTTTCAATGAAAAACTGTTTTTT.

J is TRBJ1-1 and V is TRBV27; a possible D gene is TRBD1 (6 bases). Germline CDR1 reads MNHEY; CDR2 reads SMNVEV (reference sequence). The CDR3 runs to 18 residues. Trimming cost V 1 base and J 5 bases, with 23 bases left between them. The DNA for the CDR3 is TGTGCCAGCAGTTTATACACCGGGGCCAGGGGAATAGGAACTGAAGCTTTCTTT. Translated, it gives CASSLYTGARGIGTEAFF.

J is TRBJ2-2 and V is TRBV5-1, with D possibly being TRBD2 (5 bases). From germline, CDR1 is SGHRS and CDR2 YFSETQ. CDR3 length: 15 residues. V was clipped by 0 bases and J by 2 bases, with 8 bases between them. The CDR3 here is CASSLVSSNTGELFF. The CDR3 nucleotides are TGCGCCAGCAGCTTGGTGTCTAGCAACACCGGGGAGCTGTTTTTT.

The chain combines TRBV5-6 with TRBJ1-5, with 9 bases fitting TRBD1. The CDR3 length is 18 residues. Germline CDR1 SGHDT, CDR2 YYEEEE. With 2 bases clipped from V and 5 bases from J, the junction kept 14 bases outside the gene matches. Here the CDR3 DNA reads TGTGCCAGCAGCTTTTGGGGACAGGGAGGGTTTGGGTATCAGCCCCAGCATTTT. Translation: CASSFWGQGGFGYQPQHF.

The chain links TRBV10-3 to TRBJ1-4, with no clear D. The V gene lost 8 bases and the J gene lost 4 bases, with 11 bases spanning the gap. Germline CDR1 and CDR2: ENHRY and SYGVKD. This CDR3 spans 13 amino acids. Written as DNA, the CDR3 is TGTGCCATCCGGCGACAAGATAATGAAAAACTGTTTTTT. Its translation: CAIRRQDNEKLFF.

The genes are TRBV12-3 or TRBV12-4 and TRBJ1-4; 8 nucleotides match TRBD1. The CDR3 length is 13 residues. V shed 3 bases, J shed 14 bases, and the junction held 8 bases outside the gene matches. CDR3 region: CASSFPGTGKLFF. CDR3 DNA sequence: TGTGCCAGCAGTTTCCCCGGGACAGGAAAGCTGTTTTTT.

The table lists this clone with a few counts. The rearrangement uses TRBV30 and TRBJ2-7; D ambiguous. Germline-derived CDR1 and CDR2 are GTSNPN and SVGIG (reference sequence). The V end lost 1 base, the J end lost 0 bases, and 7 bases lay between the germline ends. The CDR3 has 13 residues. The DNA for the CDR3 is TGTGCCTGGAGTGGCGAGAGCTCCTACGAGCAGTACTTC. Its protein is CAWSGESSYEQYF.

The chain is built from TRBV4-2 and TRBJ1-1, with TRBD1 matching 10 bases. The CDR3 has 17 amino acids. V shed 0 bases and J 7 bases; nucleotides not matched to a gene: 11. Germline CDR1 is LGHNA and CDR2 is YNFKEQ. CDR3 amino acids: CASSQDYYRDRGDEAFF. The CDR3 DNA is TGTGCCAGCAGCCAAGACTACTACCGGGACAGGGGAGATGAAGCTTTCTTT.

There are a few counts of this clone. V gene TRBV7-2 combines with J gene TRBJ2-1; D may be TRBD1 (6 bases). V lost 1 base and J lost 6, with 16 bases in between. Germline lookup yields CDR1 SGHTA and CDR2 FQGNSA. The CDR3 spans 16 residues. CDR3 residues: CASSLDRWSGVNEQFF. In DNA form, the CDR3 reads TGTGCCAGCAGCTTAGATCGCTGGTCAGGGGTCAATGAGCAGTTCTTC.